This is a list of T cell receptor beta chains from one sample in a study of cytomegalovirus exposure and HLA in healthy donors. Sequenced by immunoSEQ multiplex PCR; TCRdb stores in-frame clones only, minus some. Among 150,000 to 200,000 clones listed, less than 90% were seen once. Specimen: PBMCs. The receptors were sampled from a male donor in good health and CMV-seropositive. Each CDR3 is given with its conserved first and last residue. D genes are given only for firm matches. Some rows mark clone size as missing; the rest say once, few, many or name a class of expanded clone.

TGCGCCAGCAGCCAAGGTCTAGCGGGGGGTACGAGGGATACGCAGTATTTT | CASSQGLAGGTRDTQYF | TRBJ2-3 | - | TRBD2 | TRBV4-1
TGTGCCAGCAGCTTAGAGGCTGCAAATGAGCAGTTCTTC | CASSLEAANEQFF | TRBJ2-1 | - | - | TRBV11-2
TGTGCCAGCAGCGCCCCAGACTACCAAGAGACCCAGTACTTC | CASSAPDYQETQYF | TRBJ2-5 | - | - | TRBV9
TGTGCCATCACCTGGACAGGGGGGAGCTCCTACAATGAGCAGTTCTTC | CAITWTGGSSYNEQFF | TRBJ2-1 | - | TRBD1 | TRBV10-3
TGTGCCAGCAGCTCGGCAGGGACAAAGACCCAGTACTTC | CASSSAGTKTQYF | TRBJ2-5 | - | - | TRBV7-2
TGCAGCGCAACCCTACTAGCGGACCCCAATGAGCAGTTCTTC | CSATLLADPNEQFF | TRBJ2-1 | - | TRBD2 | TRBV29-1
TGTGCCATGACTACCGGGGACATCGGGTTCTTTGGCTACACCTTC | CAMTTGDIGFFGYTF | TRBJ1-2 | - | - | TRBV2
TGTGCCAGCAGACCCCTATTGGGCACAGATACGCAGTATTTT | CASRPLLGTDTQYF | TRBJ2-3 | - | - | TRBV6-1
TGTGCCAGCAGACCCTCCGGGACAGTGAACTACGAGCAGTACTTC | CASRPSGTVNYEQYF | TRBJ2-7 | - | TRBD1 | TRBV28
TGTGCCAGCAGCTTAGGGGACTCATTTTCCCGGGATACGCAGTATTTT | CASSLGDSFSRDTQYF | TRBJ2-3 | - | - | TRBV7-3
TGTGCCAGCAGCGTCAGGGGGCAACAGCCCCAGCATTTT | CASSVRGQQPQHF | TRBJ1-5 | - | TRBD1 | TRBV7-2
TGTGCCAGCAGTTCACCGGGAGGGGGAGGCTATGGCTACACCTTC | CASSSPGGGGYGYTF | TRBJ1-2 | - | - | TRBV27
TGTGCCAGCAGCTTCGGGGGGCGGATCGAAGAGACCCAGTACTTC | CASSFGGRIEETQYF | TRBJ2-5 | - | - | TRBV5-4
TGTGCCAGCAGCCTCCCGACCGCCGGGACTAGTGTTTTCGATGAGCAGTTCTTC | CASSLPTAGTSVFDEQFF | TRBJ2-1 | once | TRBD2 | TRBV4-2